Below are 18 T cell receptor beta chains sequenced from a single sample in a study of control samples from healthy donors and cancer patients. Here immunoSEQ multiplex PCR was the method, and the copy in TCRdb shows in-frame clones only, minus some. The data show tens of thousands of clones, 91% seen once. Sequencing input: blood. The receptors stem from a woman aged 25 to 39 in good health.

J is TRBJ2-1 and V is TRBV5-1, with 10 positions matching TRBD2. The CDR3 is 14 amino acids. The V gene end was trimmed by 6 bases and the J gene end by 8 bases; junction bases not matched to a gene: 8. The V gene's germline CDR1 is SGHRS and CDR2 YFSETQ. The CDR3 region is CASNERGGKDEQFF. CDR3 sequence (DNA): TGCGCCAGCAACGAGCGGGGGGGCAAGGATGAGCAGTTCTTC.

V usage is TRBV9 and J usage is TRBJ1-2, with TRBD1 matching 9 bases. V lost 4 bases to trimming and J lost 3 bases; unmatched junction nucleotides: 10. The V gene's germline CDR1 is SGDLS and CDR2 YYNGEE. This CDR3 contains 16 residues. The CDR3 here is CASSPTSGTGYYGYTF. The CDR3 DNA is TGTGCCAGCAGCCCGACATCGGGGACAGGGTACTATGGCTACACCTTC.

The chain couples TRBV3-1 (or the pseudogene TRBV3-2) to TRBJ1-5; tentatively, D is TRBD1 (5 bases). The ends were cut back, 6 bases at V and 5 bases at J, with 11 bases in the middle. Germline V CDR1 and CDR2: LGHDT, YNNKEL (reference sequence). The CDR3 has 13 residues. The CDR3 region has the DNA TGTGCCAGCAGTGGGGCACGGGATCAGCCCCAGCATTTT. Translation: CASSGARDQPQHF.

The CDR3: CASSLAQGARGNTIYF. The CDR3 region has the DNA TGCGCCAGCAGCTTGGCTCAGGGGGCGCGTGGAAACACCATATATTTT. The genes are TRBV5-1 and TRBJ1-3, with 8 bases fitting TRBD1. Trimming at V came to 0 bases and at J to 3 bases, leaving 5 bases not matched to a gene. CDR1 SGHRS and CDR2 YFSETQ come from the germline V gene. This CDR3 comprises 16 residues.

This rearrangement joins TRBV3-1 (or the pseudogene TRBV3-2) to TRBJ2-7, with D perhaps given as TRBD1 or TRBD2 (5 bases each). This CDR3 has 11 amino acids. V dropped 7 bases and J dropped 6 bases, with 10 bases sitting between them. The germline gives CDR1 LGHDT, CDR2 YNNKEL (reference sequence). Written as DNA, the CDR3 is TGTGCCAGCAAACTAGGGGCCGAGCAGTACTTC. Encoded protein: CASKLGAEQYF.

The chain has TRBV7-9 and TRBJ2-1; 12 bases are shared with TRBD2. The V gene's germline CDR1 is SEHNR and CDR2 FQNEAQ (reference sequence). Trimming cost V 5 bases and J 0 bases; bases outside gene matches: 11. The CDR3 totals 19 residues. Here the CDR3 reads CASSPVTSGGDSSYNEQFF. CDR3 nucleotide sequence: TGTGCCAGCAGCCCGGTGACTAGCGGGGGAGATAGCTCCTACAATGAGCAGTTCTTC.

V gene TRBV6-5 combines with J gene TRBJ1-2; 7 bases align to TRBD1. The germline CDR1 and CDR2 sequences are MNHEY and SVGAGI. This CDR3 spans 14 amino acids. V lost 6 bases and J lost 4; bases outside the gene matches: 8. As DNA, the CDR3 is TGTGCCAGCAGCGCGACAGGGTACTCCTATGGCTACACCTTC. It translates to CASSATGYSYGYTF.

The rearrangement links TRBV5-1 to TRBJ2-3; D gene unclear. CDR3 size: 12 residues. Germline lookup yields CDR1 SGHRS and CDR2 YFSETQ. V lost 4 bases and J 3 bases, leaving 6 bases between the germline ends. CDR3 sequence: CASSATTDTQYF. CDR3 nucleotide sequence: TGCGCCAGCAGCGCAACTACAGATACGCAGTATTTT. Filled out from reference TRBV5-1 and TRBJ2-3, the complete variable domain reads KAGVTQTPRYLIKTRGQQVTLSCSPISGHRSVSWYQQTPGQGLQFLFEYFSETQRNKGNFPGRFSGRQFSNSRSEMNVSTLELGDSALYLCASSATTDTQYFGPGTRLTVL.

The chain combines TRBV15 with TRBJ2-3; D not certain. Trimming cost V 0 bases and J 6 bases, with 7 bases left between them. Germline CDR1 and CDR2: LNHNV and YYDKDF (reference sequence). The CDR3 has 13 residues. This CDR3 is CATSRDPVDTQYF. CDR3 in DNA: TGTGCCACCAGCAGAGATCCTGTGGATACGCAGTATTTT.

The chain joins TRBV29-1 to TRBJ1-2; D is unclear. V was cut by 0 bases and J by 5 bases, with 13 bases left in between. The length of the CDR3 is 14 residues. Germline loops: CDR1 SQVTM, CDR2 ANQGSEA. CDR3 in amino acids: CSVEEVTIRYGYTF. CDR3 DNA: TGCAGCGTTGAAGAGGTGACAATTCGTTATGGCTACACCTTC.

The chain couples TRBV11-2 to TRBJ2-1, with D tentatively TRBD2 (5 bases). The CDR3 is 14 amino acids. Trimming took off 3 bases at V and 5 bases at J, with 11 bases between the two ends. The V gene's germline CDR1 is SGHAT and CDR2 FQNNGV. The DNA for the CDR3 is TGTGCCAGCAGCTTGGAGGTCAGCAACAATGAGCAGTTCTTC. Amino acids: CASSLEVSNNEQFF.

The chain recombines TRBV15 with TRBJ1-2; TRBD1 matches 8 bases. Germline trimming cut 3 bases from V and 8 bases from J; bases unmatched to any gene: 5. The length of the CDR3 is 13 residues. Germline V gives CDR1 LNHNV, CDR2 YYDKDF (reference sequence). The CDR3 DNA sequence: TGTGCCACCAGCAGGCCGACAGGGGTGGGCTACACCTTC. The encoded protein is CATSRPTGVGYTF.

V gene TRBV5-1 combines with J gene TRBJ1-1; D is unclear. This CDR3 is 15 amino acids long. In germline, CDR1 is SGHRS, CDR2 YFSETQ. V was clipped by 1 base and J by 5 bases, with 15 bases between them. As DNA, the CDR3 is TGCGCCAGCAGCTTGCGGCCCGGAGGCTATACTGAAGCTTTCTTT. Translation: CASSLRPGGYTEAFF.

This chain connects TRBV19 to TRBJ1-2; tentatively, D is TRBD1 (6 bases). CDR1 and CDR2 from the germline V gene are LNHDA and SQIVND (reference sequence). Trimming removed 5 bases from V and 2 bases from J, with 9 bases in between. The CDR3 loop spans 13 amino acids. CDR3 in DNA: TGTGCCAGTAGTGGACAGACCAACTATGGCTACACCTTC. Its protein is CASSGQTNYGYTF.

The V call is TRBV7-9, the J call TRBJ2-7, with D perhaps TRBD2 (5 bases). The CDR3 sequence is 14 residues long. V was trimmed by 1 base and J by 3 bases, leaving 10 bases between them. CDR1 and CDR2 from the germline V gene are SEHNR and FQNEAQ (reference sequence). The CDR3 nucleotides are TGTGCCAGCAGCTTAGTTCGGGAAAACTACGAGCAGTACTTC. This gives the protein CASSLVRENYEQYF.

The chain links TRBV4-1 to TRBJ2-7, with D possibly matching TRBD2 (6 bases). The CDR3 extends over 15 amino acids. The germline gives CDR1 MGHRA, CDR2 YSYEKL. Trimming shortened V by 4 bases and J by 4 bases, and 17 bases separated the two germline ends. CDR3 residues: CASSLDGSSWYEQYF. In nucleotides, the CDR3 is TGCGCCAGCAGCCTCGACGGGAGTAGTTGGTACGAGCAGTACTTC.

The V call is TRBV19, the J call TRBJ1-1; D is unresolved. Germline CDR1 is LNHDA and CDR2 is SQIVND (reference sequence). V shed 5 bases and J shed 1 base, with 14 bases lying between them. This CDR3 comprises 15 residues. CDR3 nucleotides: TGTGCCAGTAGTTCTTACCGGACGGGGAACACTGAAGCTTTCTTT. It specifies CASSSYRTGNTEAFF.

This chain links TRBV6-5 with TRBJ1-2, with D possibly TRBD1 on 5 matching bases. Per the germline V gene, CDR1 is MNHEY and CDR2 is SVGAGI. V lost 10 bases and J 0 bases, leaving 18 bases between the germline ends. The CDR3 is made up of 15 amino acids. CDR3 loop: CATSGTDVSNYGYTF. The CDR3, as DNA: TGTGCCACTTCTGGGACGGACGTTTCTAACTATGGCTACACCTTC.